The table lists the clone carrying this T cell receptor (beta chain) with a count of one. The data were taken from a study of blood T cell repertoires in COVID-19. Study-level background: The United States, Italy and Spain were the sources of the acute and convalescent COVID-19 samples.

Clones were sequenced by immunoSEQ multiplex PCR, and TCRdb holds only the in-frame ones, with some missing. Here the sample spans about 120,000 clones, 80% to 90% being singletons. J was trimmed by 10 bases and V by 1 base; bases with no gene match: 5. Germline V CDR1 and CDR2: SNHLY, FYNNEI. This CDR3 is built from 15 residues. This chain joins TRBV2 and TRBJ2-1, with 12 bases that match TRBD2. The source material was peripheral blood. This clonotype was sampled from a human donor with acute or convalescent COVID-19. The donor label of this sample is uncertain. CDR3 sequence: CASSEGLAGVVEQFF. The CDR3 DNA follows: TGTGCCAGCAGTGAAGGACTAGCGGGAGTAGTCGAGCAGTTCTTC.